The clone carrying this TCR beta chain came up once. The data were obtained in a study of control samples from healthy donors and cancer patients. Germline loops: CDR1 SEHNR, CDR2 FQNEAQ (reference sequence). The CDR3 has 14 amino acids. Germline trimming cut 5 bases from V and 4 bases from J; bases unmatched to any gene: 4. The data were produced by immunoSEQ multiplex PCR, yet TCRdb's version contains in-frame clones alone and is incomplete. The table lists some 150,000 clones, roughly nine tenths of them singletons. The chain is built from TRBV7-9 and TRBJ2-7; 11 bases line up with TRBD1. Sequencing was done on a sample of blood. This clonotype originated in a man in his late teens or twenties in good health. CDR3 bases: TGTGCCAGCAGCATCGGGACAGGGGGATACGAGCAGTACTTC. Translating it yields CASSIGTGGYEQYF.